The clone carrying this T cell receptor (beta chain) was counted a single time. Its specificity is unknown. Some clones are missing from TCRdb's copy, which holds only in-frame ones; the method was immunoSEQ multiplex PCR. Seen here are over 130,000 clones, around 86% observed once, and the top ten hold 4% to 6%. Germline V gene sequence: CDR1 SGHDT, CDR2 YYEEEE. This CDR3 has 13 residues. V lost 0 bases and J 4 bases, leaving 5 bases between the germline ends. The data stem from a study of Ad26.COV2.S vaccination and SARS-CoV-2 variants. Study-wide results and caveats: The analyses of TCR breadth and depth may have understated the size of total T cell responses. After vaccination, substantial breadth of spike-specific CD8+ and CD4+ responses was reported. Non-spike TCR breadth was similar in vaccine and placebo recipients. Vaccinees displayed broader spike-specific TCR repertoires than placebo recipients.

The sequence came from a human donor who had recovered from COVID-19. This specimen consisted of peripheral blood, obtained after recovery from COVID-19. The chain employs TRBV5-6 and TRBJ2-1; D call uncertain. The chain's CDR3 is CASSLGGYNEQFF. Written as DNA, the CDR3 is TGTGCCAGCAGCTTGGGGGGTTACAATGAGCAGTTCTTC. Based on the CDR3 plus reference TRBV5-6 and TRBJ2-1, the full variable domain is DAGVTQSPTHLIKTRGQQVTLRCSPKSGHDTVSWYQQALGQGPQFIFQYYEEEERQRGNFPDRFSGHQFPNYSSELNVNALLLGDSALYLCASSLGGYNEQFFGPGTRLTVL.